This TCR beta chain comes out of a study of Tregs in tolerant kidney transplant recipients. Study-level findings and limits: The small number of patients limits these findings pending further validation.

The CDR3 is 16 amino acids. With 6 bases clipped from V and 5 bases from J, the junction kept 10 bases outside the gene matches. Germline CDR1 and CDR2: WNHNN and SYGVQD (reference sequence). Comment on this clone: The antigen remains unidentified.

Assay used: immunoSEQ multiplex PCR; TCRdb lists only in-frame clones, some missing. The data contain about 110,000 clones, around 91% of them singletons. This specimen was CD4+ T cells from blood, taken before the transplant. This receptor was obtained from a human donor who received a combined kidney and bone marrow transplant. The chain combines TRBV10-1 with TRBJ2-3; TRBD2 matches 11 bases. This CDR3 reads CASSLYSGRAEDTQYF. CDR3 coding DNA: TGCGCCAGCAGCCTTTATAGCGGGAGGGCCGAAGATACGCAGTATTTT.